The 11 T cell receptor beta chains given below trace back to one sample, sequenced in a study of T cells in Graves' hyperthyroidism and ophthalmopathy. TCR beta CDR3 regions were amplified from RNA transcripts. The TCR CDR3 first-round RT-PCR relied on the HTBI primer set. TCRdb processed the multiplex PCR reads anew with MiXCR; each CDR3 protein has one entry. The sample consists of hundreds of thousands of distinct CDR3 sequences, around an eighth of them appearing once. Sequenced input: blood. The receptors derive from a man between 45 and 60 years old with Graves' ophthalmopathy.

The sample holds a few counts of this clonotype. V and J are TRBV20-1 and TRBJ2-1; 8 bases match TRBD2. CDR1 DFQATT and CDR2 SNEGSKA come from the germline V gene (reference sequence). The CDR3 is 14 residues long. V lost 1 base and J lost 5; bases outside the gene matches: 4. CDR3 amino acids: CSARGGLVHNEQFF. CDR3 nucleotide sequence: TGCAGTGCTAGAGGGGGACTAGTACACAATGAGCAGTTCTTC.

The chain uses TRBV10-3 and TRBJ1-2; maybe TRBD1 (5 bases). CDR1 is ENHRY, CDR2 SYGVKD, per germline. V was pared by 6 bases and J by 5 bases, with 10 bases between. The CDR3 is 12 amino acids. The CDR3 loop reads CAISPKGYGYTF. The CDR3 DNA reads TGTGCCATCAGCCCCAAGGGGTATGGCTACACCTTC.

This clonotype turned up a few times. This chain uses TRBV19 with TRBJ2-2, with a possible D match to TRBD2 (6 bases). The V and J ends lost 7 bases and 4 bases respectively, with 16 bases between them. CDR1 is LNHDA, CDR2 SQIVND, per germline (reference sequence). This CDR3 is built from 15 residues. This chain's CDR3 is CASTLTSTSTGELFF. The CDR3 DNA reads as TGTGCCAGTACCCTGACTAGTACGTCCACCGGGGAGCTGTTTTTT.

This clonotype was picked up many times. Here the CDR3 DNA reads TGTGCTAGTGGTTTTACTAGCGGAACCGGGGAGCTGTTTTTT. This gives the protein CASGFTSGTGELFF. The genes are TRBV12-5 and TRBJ2-2; 8 nucleotides agree with TRBD2. The CDR3 length is 14 residues. CDR1 and CDR2 from the germline V gene are LGHNT and FRNRAP. V trimming: 3 bases; J trimming: 5 bases; junction bases outside the gene matches: 2. Full variable domain (rest looked up from reference TRBV12-5 and TRBJ2-2): DARVTQTPRHKVTEMGQEVTMRCQPILGHNTVFWYRQTMMQGLELLAYFRNRAPLDDSGMPKDRFSAEMPDATLATLKIQPSEPRDSAVYFCASGFTSGTGELFFGEGSRLTVL.

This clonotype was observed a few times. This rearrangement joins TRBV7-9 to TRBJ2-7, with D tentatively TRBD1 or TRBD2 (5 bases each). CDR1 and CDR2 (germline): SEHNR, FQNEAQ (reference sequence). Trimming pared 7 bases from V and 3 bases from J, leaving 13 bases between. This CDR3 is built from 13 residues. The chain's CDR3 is CASNLGPDYEQYF. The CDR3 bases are TGTGCCAGCAACCTGGGACCGGACTACGAGCAGTACTTC.

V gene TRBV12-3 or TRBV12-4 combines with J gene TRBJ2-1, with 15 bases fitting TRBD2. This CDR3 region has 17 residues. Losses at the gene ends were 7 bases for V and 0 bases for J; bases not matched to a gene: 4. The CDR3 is CASTGLAGGSSYNEQFF. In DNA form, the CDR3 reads TGTGCCAGCACGGGACTAGCGGGGGGTAGCTCCTACAATGAGCAGTTCTTC.

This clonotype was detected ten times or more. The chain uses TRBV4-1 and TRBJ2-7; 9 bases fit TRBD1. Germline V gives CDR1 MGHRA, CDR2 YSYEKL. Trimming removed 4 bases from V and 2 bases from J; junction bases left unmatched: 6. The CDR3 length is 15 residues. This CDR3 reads CASSPQGAATYEQYF. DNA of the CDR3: TGCGCCAGCAGCCCACAGGGGGCAGCGACCTACGAGCAGTACTTC.

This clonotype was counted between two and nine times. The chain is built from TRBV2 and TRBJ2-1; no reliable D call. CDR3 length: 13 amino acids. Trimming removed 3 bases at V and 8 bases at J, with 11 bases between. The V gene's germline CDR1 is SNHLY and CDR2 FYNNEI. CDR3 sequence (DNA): TGTGCCAGCAGTGAGTCCTCGTACTATGAGCAGTTCTTC. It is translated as CASSESSYYEQFF.

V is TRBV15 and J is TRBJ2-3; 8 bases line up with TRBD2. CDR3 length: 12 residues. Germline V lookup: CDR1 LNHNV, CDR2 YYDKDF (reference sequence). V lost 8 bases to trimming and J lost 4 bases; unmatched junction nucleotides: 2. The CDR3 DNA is TGTGCCACCGGACTAGCCTCAGATACGCAGTATTTT. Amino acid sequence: CATGLASDTQYF.

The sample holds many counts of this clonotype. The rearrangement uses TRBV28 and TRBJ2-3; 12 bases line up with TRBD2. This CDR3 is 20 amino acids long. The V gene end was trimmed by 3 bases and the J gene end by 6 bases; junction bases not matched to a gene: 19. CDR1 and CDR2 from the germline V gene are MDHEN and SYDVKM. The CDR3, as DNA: TGTGCCAGCAGTTTGTTACGCTTGATAAGACTAGCGGGAGAGGCGGATACGCAGTATTTT. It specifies CASSLLRLIRLAGEADTQYF.

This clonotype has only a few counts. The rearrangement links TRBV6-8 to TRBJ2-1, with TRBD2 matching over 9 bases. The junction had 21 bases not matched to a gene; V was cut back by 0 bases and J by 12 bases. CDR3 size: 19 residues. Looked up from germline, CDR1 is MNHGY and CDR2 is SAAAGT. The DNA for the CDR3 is TGTGCCAGCAGTTACTCGATTGGCGGGAGGGCCTTCAGTCCGTTCTGGCAGTTCTTC. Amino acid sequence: CASSYSIGGRAFSPFWQFF.